Below are 27 T cell receptor beta chains sequenced from a single sample in a study of blood T cell repertoires in COVID-19. Profiling relied on immunoSEQ multiplex PCR, and the TCRdb table lists in-frame clones only, not all of them. In the table there are a few hundred thousand clones, about nine tenths of which are singletons. Sequencing was carried out using peripheral blood. Source of these receptors: a woman aged 25 to 39 with COVID-19, enrolled during active disease.

This chain links TRBV2 with TRBJ2-1; a possible D gene is TRBD2 (6 bases). CDR3 length equals 14 residues. Trimming removed 3 bases from V and 7 bases from J, with 13 bases in between. Germline CDR1 and CDR2: SNHLY and FYNNEI. DNA for the CDR3: TGTGCCAGCAGTGAGAGACGCGGGGTAAATGAGCAGTTCTTC. Residues: CASSERRGVNEQFF.

This clone occurred once. For the CDR3, the DNA is TGTGCCACCAGCGGAACCGAGGCAGGGGCCAACGTCCTGACTTTC. Its protein is CATSGTEAGANVLTF. The chain combines TRBV15 with TRBJ2-6; D remains ambiguous. CDR3 length: 15 residues. Germline lookup yields CDR1 LNHNV and CDR2 YYDKDF (reference sequence). Trimming removed 5 bases from V and 4 bases from J, with 12 bases in between.

The V gene is TRBV5-1, the J gene TRBJ2-7; TRBD2 matches 8 bases. The CDR3 is 13 amino acids. The J segment lost 5 bases and the V segment lost 6 bases, leaving 7 bases of the junction unmatched. Germline CDR1 is SGHRS and CDR2 is YFSETQ. The CDR3 bases are TGCGCCAGCAAAAACGGGACTAGGAACGAGCAGTACTTC. This encodes CASKNGTRNEQYF. The full variable domain, in which reference TRBV5-1 and TRBJ2-7 provide the parts outside the CDR3, is KAGVTQTPRYLIKTRGQQVTLSCSPISGHRSVSWYQQTPGQGLQFLFEYFSETQRNKGNFPGRFSGRQFSNSRSEMNVSTLELGDSALYLCASKNGTRNEQYFGPGTRLTVT.

Remarks on this clone: This same CDR3 is encoded by further DNA sequences in the sample. The V and J genes are TRBV30 and TRBJ1-5; tentative D call: TRBD1 (5 bases). Germline values: CDR1 GTSNPN, CDR2 SVGIG (reference sequence). The V and J ends lost 3 bases and 0 bases respectively, with 6 bases between them. The CDR3 spans 13 residues. The CDR3 region has the DNA TGTGCCTGGAGCGACAGTAGCAATCAGCCCCAGCATTTT. Protein: CAWSDSSNQPQHF.

V usage is TRBV6-5 and J usage is TRBJ2-5; D gene unclear. This CDR3 spans 13 amino acids. V lost 5 bases, J lost 3 bases, and 10 bases lay in between. In germline, CDR1 is MNHEY, CDR2 SVGAGI. CDR3 region: CASSPGREETQYF. CDR3 nucleotide sequence: TGTGCCAGCAGTCCGGGTCGAGAAGAGACCCAGTACTTC.

J is TRBJ1-3 and V is TRBV18; the match to TRBD1 covers 11 bases. This CDR3 is 15 amino acids long. V gave up 5 bases and J gave up 4 bases; unmatched junction bases: 4. Germline CDR1 reads KGHSH; CDR2 reads LQKENI. The chain's CDR3 is CASSGQGAYGNTIYF. CDR3 nucleotides: TGTGCCAGCTCAGGACAGGGGGCTTACGGAAACACCATATATTTT.

V and J are TRBV2 and TRBJ1-2; D not certain. The V end lost 3 bases, the J end lost 4 bases, and 15 bases lay between the germline ends. This CDR3 is 15 amino acids long. Germline V gene data show CDR1 as SNHLY and CDR2 as FYNNEI. The CDR3 region is CASSETRWVVYGYTF. The CDR3 DNA sequence: TGTGCCAGCAGTGAGACTCGATGGGTAGTCTATGGCTACACCTTC.

V is TRBV6-2 or TRBV6-3 and J is TRBJ2-7, with TRBD2 matching 10 bases. The CDR3 spans 16 residues. V gave up 4 bases and J gave up 5 bases; unmatched junction bases: 11. Per germline, CDR1 MNHEY and CDR2 SVGEGT. DNA of the CDR3: TGTGCCAGCAGTTTCACTTCTAGCGGGAGATTCCACGAGCAGTACTTC. It specifies CASSFTSSGRFHEQYF.

This clone was recorded once. This chain joins TRBV28 and TRBJ1-1; maybe TRBD1 (5 bases). V lost 1 base to trimming and J lost 1 base, with 10 bases between them. Germline lookup yields CDR1 MDHEN and CDR2 SYDVKM. The CDR3 has 15 residues. CDR3 sequence (DNA): TGTGCCAGCAGTTTATTAATAGGGGCGAACACTGAAGCTTTCTTT. It translates to CASSLLIGANTEAFF.

This rearrangement joins TRBV6-5 to TRBJ2-7, with a weak D call TRBD2 (5 bases). Germline CDR1 reads MNHEY; CDR2 reads SVGAGI. V dropped 5 bases and J dropped 6 bases, with 11 bases sitting between them. This CDR3 has 12 amino acids. Here the CDR3 DNA reads TGTGCCAGCAGTCGACTGGGAGTCGAGCAGTACTTC. It is translated as CASSRLGVEQYF.

The chain has TRBV5-1 and TRBJ1-2; D is possibly TRBD1 (6 bases). The ends were cut back, 0 bases at V and 8 bases at J, with 14 bases in the middle. This CDR3 has 14 amino acids. CDR1 and CDR2 from the germline V gene are SGHRS and YFSETQ. CDR3 sequence: CASSLEADSGGYTF. DNA of the CDR3: TGCGCCAGCAGCTTGGAAGCGGACAGTGGCGGCTACACCTTC.

The chain has TRBV9 and TRBJ2-3, with 9 positions matching TRBD2. CDR1 SGDLS and CDR2 YYNGEE come from the germline V gene. This CDR3 spans 16 amino acids. Germline trimming cut 4 bases from V and 4 bases from J; bases unmatched to any gene: 10. The CDR3 here is CASSYKASGESDTQYF. As DNA, the CDR3 is TGTGCCAGCAGCTACAAGGCTAGCGGGGAATCAGATACGCAGTATTTT.

The chain uses TRBV4-1 and TRBJ2-1, with D tentatively TRBD1 (6 bases). Germline V gives CDR1 MGHRA, CDR2 YSYEKL. This CDR3 spans 12 amino acids. V lost 3 bases, J lost 7 bases, and 7 bases lay in between. The CDR3 loop reads CASSQRGNEQFF. The CDR3 DNA follows: TGCGCCAGCAGCCAGAGGGGGAATGAGCAGTTCTTC.

The gene calls are TRBV4-3 and TRBJ1-1; D is perhaps TRBD1 (5 bases). Per the germline V gene, CDR1 is LGHNA and CDR2 is YSLEER. The germline V and J ends were trimmed by 3 bases and 0 bases, with 8 bases remaining between them. The CDR3 totals 14 residues. The CDR3 protein is CASSQEGLNTEAFF. CDR3 nucleotides: TGCGCCAGCAGCCAGGAGGGACTGAACACTGAAGCTTTCTTT.

V usage is TRBV6-2 or TRBV6-3 and J usage is TRBJ1-1; no clear D. Trimming took off 0 bases at V and 1 base at J, with 9 bases between the two ends. The CDR3 is 15 residues long. The germline gives CDR1 MNHEY, CDR2 SVGEGT. The CDR3 bases are TGTGCCAGCAGTTACTCTCCAGGTCGGAACACTGAAGCTTTCTTT. It encodes CASSYSPGRNTEAFF.

The rearrangement uses TRBV19 and TRBJ2-5; tentatively, D is TRBD2 (6 bases). The CDR3 runs 14 residues. The germline gives CDR1 LNHDA, CDR2 SQIVND (reference sequence). The V gene lost 8 bases and the J gene lost 7 bases, with 20 bases spanning the gap. The CDR3 reads CASSGLPVPRTQYF. DNA of the CDR3: TGTGCCAGTTCGGGACTGCCCGTCCCGAGGACCCAGTACTTC.

The CDR3 DNA is TGTGCCAGCAGCTTAGCAGGGGGCGGCGGAGATACGCAGTATTTT. This sequence encodes CASSLAGGGGDTQYF. The gene calls are TRBV11-1 and TRBJ2-3, with 7 positions matching TRBD1. Trimming cost V 0 bases and J 5 bases; bases outside gene matches: 5. Germline V gene data show CDR1 as SGHAT and CDR2 as FQDESV (reference sequence). The CDR3 sequence is 15 residues long.

The chain joins TRBV15 to TRBJ2-5; maybe TRBD1 (5 bases). The CDR3 loop spans 15 amino acids. Looked up from germline, CDR1 is LNHNV and CDR2 is YYDKDF (reference sequence). V dropped 1 base and J dropped 5 bases, with 14 bases sitting between them. The CDR3 loop is CATSRVPARVETQYF. The CDR3 DNA is TGTGCCACCAGCAGAGTTCCTGCCAGGGTGGAGACCCAGTACTTC.

The chain uses TRBV30 and TRBJ1-5, with D maybe TRBD1 (5 bases). With 3 bases removed from V and 3 bases from J, the gap between germline ends came to 9 bases. The CDR3 sequence is 13 residues long. CDR1 is GTSNPN, CDR2 SVGIG, per germline (reference sequence). The CDR3 DNA sequence: TGTGCCTGGAGCGGGGGGGTCAATCAGCCCCAGCATTTT. This gives the protein CAWSGGVNQPQHF.

The rearrangement joins TRBV28 to TRBJ1-2; weak D call: TRBD1 (5 bases). This CDR3 has 13 residues. V lost 6 bases and J 6 bases, leaving 14 bases between the germline ends. The germline CDR1 and CDR2 sequences are MDHEN and SYDVKM. As DNA, the CDR3 is TGTGCCAGCAGGGATCAGGGATGGGATGGCTACACCTTC. Translating it yields CASRDQGWDGYTF.

The V gene is TRBV28, the J gene TRBJ2-5, with 9 bases identical to TRBD2. Per the germline V gene, CDR1 is MDHEN and CDR2 is SYDVKM. Trimming cost V 5 bases and J 4 bases; bases outside gene matches: 14. CDR3 length: 17 amino acids. CDR3 protein: CASSQTSGGGGRETQYF. In DNA form, the CDR3 reads TGTGCCAGCAGTCAGACTAGCGGAGGGGGAGGTCGAGAGACCCAGTACTTC.

The chain combines TRBV6-5 with TRBJ2-7, with 12 bases identical to TRBD2. The CDR3 spans 15 residues. Germline V lookup: CDR1 MNHEY, CDR2 SVGAGI. The V gene end was trimmed by 2 bases and the J gene end by 6 bases; junction bases not matched to a gene: 5. The CDR3 sequence: CASSYVTSGSFEQYF. CDR3 DNA: TGTGCCAGCAGTTACGTGACTAGCGGGAGTTTCGAGCAGTACTTC.

This chain links TRBV6-5 with TRBJ1-5, with D hard to call. The V end was cut by 4 bases, the J end by 3 bases, with 13 bases between. CDR3 length: 15 residues. Germline V lookup: CDR1 MNHEY, CDR2 SVGAGI. The CDR3 coding sequence is TGTGCCAGCAGTTTGTCCGGGTCTGACAATCAGCCCCAGCATTTT. This gives the protein CASSLSGSDNQPQHF.

The chain recombines TRBV13 with TRBJ2-7, with 9 bases matching TRBD1. This CDR3 contains 15 residues. Losses at the gene ends were 5 bases for V and 6 bases for J; bases not matched to a gene: 11. Germline values: CDR1 PRHDT, CDR2 FYEKMQ (reference sequence). Written as DNA, the CDR3 is TGTGCCAGCAGCCTATCGGGACAGGGTCTTCGCGAGCAGTACTTC. It specifies CASSLSGQGLREQYF.

The chain combines TRBV7-4 with TRBJ1-4, with 9 bases identical to TRBD1. The V gene's germline CDR1 is SGHVT and CDR2 SQSDAQ. The CDR3 runs to 14 residues. V shed 3 bases and J 10 bases; nucleotides not matched to a gene: 6. CDR3 coding DNA: TGTGCCAGCAGCTTGAGGGACAGGGAAGGAAAACTGTTTTTT. Its protein is CASSLRDREGKLFF.

This chain connects TRBV30 to TRBJ2-1, with TRBD2 matching over 10 bases. The CDR3 loop spans 15 amino acids. After removal of 7 bases from V and 8 bases from J, the junction contained 14 bases not matched to a gene. Per the germline V gene, CDR1 is GTSNPN and CDR2 is SVGIG (reference sequence). As DNA, the CDR3 is TGTGCCTCGACGACCATAGCGGGAGGAACGGATGAGCAGTTCTTC. Amino acids: CASTTIAGGTDEQFF.

In DNA form, the CDR3 reads TGTGCCAGCAGTCCTAGGATCGGTTCCTTCACAGATACGCAGTATTTT. Amino acids: CASSPRIGSFTDTQYF. The chain joins TRBV28 to TRBJ2-3; no definite D call. The germline gives CDR1 MDHEN, CDR2 SYDVKM. The length of the CDR3 is 16 residues. Trimming shortened V by 5 bases and J by 2 bases, and 17 bases separated the two germline ends.